Below are 7 T cell receptor beta chains sequenced from a single sample in a study of cytomegalovirus exposure and HLA in healthy donors. PCR used 60 Vbeta primers and 13 Jbeta primers. Only in-frame clones appear in the TCRdb table, and some are missing; sequencing was by immunoSEQ multiplex PCR. Of about 190,000 clones listed, about 84% were seen once; the top ten hold less than 4.5%. The specimen was PBMCs. Receptor source: a man over 45 in good health and CMV-seronegative.

This sequence joins TRBV9 and TRBJ1-5; no reliable D call. Per germline, CDR1 SGDLS and CDR2 YYNGEE. The V and J ends lost 3 bases and 6 bases respectively, with 19 bases between them. The CDR3 runs 16 residues. The CDR3 region has the DNA TGTGCCAGCAGCGCCTCGGTACGCTTAGGAGGTCAGCCCCAGCATTTT. Encoded protein: CASSASVRLGGQPQHF.

The chain carries TRBV13 and TRBJ2-1, with D perhaps TRBD1 (5 bases). V was cut by 3 bases and J by 5 bases, with 8 bases left in between. The CDR3 covers 13 residues. Germline loops: CDR1 PRHDT, CDR2 FYEKMQ (reference sequence). CDR3 sequence reads: CASSLQQDNEQFF. The CDR3 DNA reads as TGTGCCAGCAGCTTGCAACAGGACAATGAGCAGTTCTTC.

The chain links TRBV18 to TRBJ2-7, with D possibly being TRBD1 (5 bases). Trimming cost V 6 bases and J 5 bases, with 17 bases left between them. The CDR3 spans 14 residues. In germline, CDR1 is KGHSH, CDR2 LQKENI. The DNA for the CDR3 is TGTGCCAGCTCCCCGGTTAGGGGCGACGACGAGCAGTACTTC. It encodes CASSPVRGDDEQYF.

The gene calls are TRBV7-9 and TRBJ2-1, with D tentatively TRBD2 (6 bases). The CDR3 is made up of 17 amino acids. Germline V gives CDR1 SEHNR, CDR2 FQNEAQ (reference sequence). Trimming removed 5 bases from V and 6 bases from J, with 23 bases in between. CDR3 residues: CASSHTKTGVGFNEQFF. CDR3 bases: TGTGCCAGCAGCCATACCAAGACGGGAGTGGGTTTCAATGAGCAGTTCTTC.

The genes are TRBV2 and TRBJ2-5; the D gene is possibly TRBD1 (6 bases). The J call may be in error: the DNA end matches TRBJ2-7 better. The CDR3 covers 12 residues. The germline gives CDR1 SNHLY, CDR2 FYNNEI. Here the CDR3 DNA reads TGTGCCAGCAGTAAACAGGGTTCCGAGCAGTACTTC. Its protein is CASSKQGSEQYF.

This clone showed up just a few times. The rearrangement links TRBV13 to TRBJ1-3; 8 bases align to TRBD1. The CDR3 length is 18 residues. Germline V gene lookup returns CDR1 PRHDT and CDR2 FYEKMQ (reference sequence). V dropped 4 bases and J dropped 5; count of bases not matched to a gene: 16. The CDR3 loop reads CASSSRRSNRGSRNTIYF. The CDR3 DNA reads TGTGCCAGCAGCTCACGCCGATCAAACAGGGGGTCCAGAAACACCATATATTTT.

This chain joins TRBV7-9 and TRBJ2-5; 11 bases agree with TRBD1. Looked up from germline, CDR1 is SEHNR and CDR2 is FQNEAQ (reference sequence). Trimming took 5 bases from V and 4 from J; bases not matched to a gene: 3. This CDR3 has 14 amino acids. The CDR3 nucleotides read TGTGCCAGCAGCCATGGGACAGGGGGAGAGACCCAGTACTTC. This gives the protein CASSHGTGGETQYF.